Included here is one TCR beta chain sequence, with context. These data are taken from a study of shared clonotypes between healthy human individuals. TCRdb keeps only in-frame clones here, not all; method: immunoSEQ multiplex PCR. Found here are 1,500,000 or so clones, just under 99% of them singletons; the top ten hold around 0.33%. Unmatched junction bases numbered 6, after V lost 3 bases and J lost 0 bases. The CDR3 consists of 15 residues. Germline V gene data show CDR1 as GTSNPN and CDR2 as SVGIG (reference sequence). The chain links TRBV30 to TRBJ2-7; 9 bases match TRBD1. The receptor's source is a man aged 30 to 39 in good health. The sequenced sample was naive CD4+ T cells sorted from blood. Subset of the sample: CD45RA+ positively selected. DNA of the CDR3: TGTGCCTGGAGGTCCGGGACAGGGTTCTCCTACGAGCAGTACTTC. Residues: CAWRSGTGFSYEQYF.